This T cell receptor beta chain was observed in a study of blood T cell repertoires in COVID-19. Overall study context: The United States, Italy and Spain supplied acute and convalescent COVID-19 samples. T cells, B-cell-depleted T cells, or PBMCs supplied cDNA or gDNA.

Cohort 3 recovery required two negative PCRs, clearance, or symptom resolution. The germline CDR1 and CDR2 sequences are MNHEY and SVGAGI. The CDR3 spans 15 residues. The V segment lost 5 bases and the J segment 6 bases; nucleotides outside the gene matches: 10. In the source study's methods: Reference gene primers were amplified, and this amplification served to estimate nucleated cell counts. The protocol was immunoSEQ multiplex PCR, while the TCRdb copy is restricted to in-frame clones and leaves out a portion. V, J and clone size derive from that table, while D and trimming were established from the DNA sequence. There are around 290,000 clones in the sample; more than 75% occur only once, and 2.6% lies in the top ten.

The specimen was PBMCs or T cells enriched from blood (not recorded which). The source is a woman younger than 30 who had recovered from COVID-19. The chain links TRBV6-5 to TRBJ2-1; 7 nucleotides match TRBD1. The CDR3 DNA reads TGTGCCAGCAGTCCGGCCTCCGGGACAGCCAATGAGCAGTTCTTC. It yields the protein CASSPASGTANEQFF.